The 10 T cell receptor beta chains in this list originate from one sample, sequenced in a study of sequential checkpoint blockade in melanoma. Treatment in this sample: randomized to nivolumab then ipilimumab (arm A) or the reverse (arm B). Produced via immunoSEQ multiplex PCR; TCRdb's table is partial and in-frame only. The table records about 7,300 clones, around a quarter of them present only once. The specimen was tumor tissue (inferred from file names), collected from a patient given nivolumab and ipilimumab in sequence. The receptors were gathered from a human donor with melanoma.

The V call is TRBV6-8, the J call TRBJ1-5; maybe TRBD1 (5 bases). Trimming pared 5 bases from V and 1 base from J, leaving 9 bases between. Germline-derived CDR1 and CDR2 are MNHGY and SAAAGT. The CDR3 covers 14 residues. The CDR3 sequence: CASSKQESNQPQHF. For the CDR3, the DNA is TGTGCCAGCAGTAAACAGGAGAGCAATCAGCCCCAGCATTTT.

The J gene is TRBJ2-5, the V gene TRBV19; D is ambiguous. The V gene's germline CDR1 is LNHDA and CDR2 SQIVND (reference sequence). The V end lost 5 bases, the J end lost 4 bases, and 17 bases lay between the germline ends. This CDR3 comprises 15 residues. The CDR3 reads CASSPPASRRETQYF. CDR3 DNA: TGTGCCAGTAGTCCGCCGGCCTCGAGGAGAGAGACCCAGTACTTC.

This clone is medium-sized. The chain links TRBV6-8 to TRBJ2-1, with TRBD2 identical over 9 bases. The CDR3 totals 12 residues. Trimming cost V 9 bases and J 5 bases; bases outside gene matches: 2. Germline V gene lookup returns CDR1 MNHGY and CDR2 SAAAGT. Here the CDR3 reads CASGLANNEQFF. For the CDR3, the DNA is TGTGCCAGTGGACTAGCGAACAATGAGCAGTTCTTC.

This clone was counted only a few times. CDR3 loop: CASSIDRGLAGVYDLREQFF. CDR3 bases: TGTGCCAGTAGTATAGATAGGGGACTAGCGGGAGTTTACGATCTCCGCGAGCAGTTCTTC. This chain connects TRBV19 to TRBJ2-1; TRBD2 aligns across 14 bases. The germline V gene encodes CDR1 LNHDA and CDR2 SQIVND (reference sequence). CDR3 length: 20 amino acids. With 0 bases clipped from V and 10 bases from J, the junction kept 17 bases outside the gene matches.

The chain recombines TRBV23-1 with TRBJ2-7; D is perhaps TRBD1 (6 bases). TRBV23-1 is an ORF; its function is uncertain. The CDR3 runs to 18 residues. V gave up 8 bases and J gave up 7 bases, with 33 bases separating them. In DNA, the CDR3 is TGCGCCAGCCCCCAGGGGCAGGGTCCGGACCAGGCGCGGCGGGAGCAGTACGTC. Translating it yields CASPQGQGPDQARREQYV.

A few counts support this clone. This rearrangement joins TRBV30 to TRBJ2-5; no reliable D call. The CDR3 extends over 15 amino acids. Germline CDR1 and CDR2: GTSNPN and SVGIG (reference sequence). The ends were cut back, 0 bases at V and 5 bases at J, with 16 bases in the middle. The CDR3 DNA follows: TGTGCCTGGAGTGTAAGGCAGACGGCGAGGGAGACCCAGTACTTC. Protein product: CAWSVRQTARETQYF.

This clone is classed as medium-sized. The rearrangement links TRBV11-3 to TRBJ2-1, with 8 bases that match TRBD1. Germline-derived CDR1 and CDR2 are SGHNT and YENEEA. The V gene end was trimmed by 5 bases and the J gene end by 8 bases; junction bases not matched to a gene: 14. This CDR3 comprises 16 residues. CDR3 sequence: CASSPRSGTGRDEQFF. CDR3 in DNA: TGTGCCAGCAGCCCCAGATCCGGGACAGGTAGGGATGAGCAGTTCTTC.

The chain links TRBV14 to TRBJ1-2; D gene ambiguous. V was pared by 0 bases and J by 8 bases, with 19 bases between. Germline V lookup: CDR1 SGHDN, CDR2 FVKESK. The CDR3 totals 16 residues. The DNA for the CDR3 is TGTGCCAGCAGCCAAGATGGAAGATGGCCCGATAGAGGCTACACCTTC. It encodes CASSQDGRWPDRGYTF.

The genes are TRBV1 and TRBJ2-1; the table's D gene call, TRBD2, was not cross checked with the DNA. TRBV1 is a known pseudogene. CDR3 length: 16 residues. The CDR3 here is CASSRAPGLAGVEQFF. The CDR3 DNA reads TGCGCCAGCAGCCGAGCTCCGGGACTAGCGGGAGTGGAGCAGTTCTTC.

This clone was picked up one time. V usage is TRBV5-1 and J usage is TRBJ2-1; TRBD2 might be the D (5 bases). Germline CDR1 and CDR2: SGHRS and YFSETQ. There are 14 residues in the CDR3. V lost 4 bases and J 2 bases, leaving 10 bases between the germline ends. The CDR3 nucleotides read TGCGCCAGCAGCACCGTCGGGACCTACAATGAGCAGTTCTTC. It translates to CASSTVGTYNEQFF.